Listed below are T cell receptor beta chains from one sample, sequenced in a study of shared clonotypes between healthy human individuals. Method: immunoSEQ multiplex PCR; TCRdb's copy keeps in-frame clones and lacks some. The repertoire holds over 1.5 million clones, with 98% as singletons. Sequenced: naive CD4+ T cells sorted from blood. All receptors derive from a man aged 30 to 45 in good health. The CDR3 runs from the conserved cysteine through the conserved F or W. A D gene is named only where the DNA matches it firmly. Where a row states a size, it is once, few, many or the class of an expanded clone; other rows omit it.

>-|TRBJ1-2|-|TRBV18
TGTGCCAGCTCACCCTCCTCGCTTGGGAGCAACTATGGCTACACCTTC
CASSPSSLGSNYGYTF
>TRBD2|TRBJ2-1|-|TRBV9
TGTGCCAGCAGCGTAGGTATTAGCGGGGGGTACAATGAGCAGTTCTTC
CASSVGISGGYNEQFF
>TRBD1|TRBJ2-1|-|TRBV29-1
TGCAGCGTTTACAGGGGACATGAGCAGTTCTTC
CSVYRGHEQFF
>-|TRBJ2-7|-|TRBV5-4
TGTGCCAGCAGCTTGGACAGGGTGACCTACGAGCAGTACTTC
CASSLDRVTYEQYF
>TRBD1|TRBJ2-2|-|TRBV7-9
TGTGCCAGCAGCGGACAGGACCGGGAAACCGGGGAGCTGTTTTTT
CASSGQDRETGELFF
>TRBD2|TRBJ2-3|-|TRBV5-5
TGTGCCAGCAGCTTGGCCCCTAGCGGGAGGGCCGGCGATACGCAGTATTTT
CASSLAPSGRAGDTQYF
>-|TRBJ2-7|-|TRBV5-6
TGTGCCAGCAGCTTGCACTCCGATCGGATCACCTACGAGCAGTACTTC
CASSLHSDRITYEQYF
>TRBD2|TRBJ2-7|once|TRBV9
TGTGCCAGCAGCGGACCTCGTGGCGGGAGGGCCTACGAGCAGTACTTC
CASSGPRGGRAYEQYF
>-|TRBJ2-7|-|TRBV27
TGTGCCAGCAGTTTAAGGGCGGGACGAGTCTACGAGCAGTACTTC
CASSLRAGRVYEQYF
>-|TRBJ1-2|once|TRBV2
TGTGCCAGCAGTGCTCCGGGACAAGACAGTCGGCACTTC
CASSAPGQDSRHF
>TRBD1|TRBJ1-2|-|TRBV7-6
TGTGCCAGCAGCTTGCCGGACAGGGGGCTCAACTATGGCTACACCTTC
CASSLPDRGLNYGYTF
>-|TRBJ1-2|-|TRBV28
TGTGCCAGCAGCACCGATCCGAGAGCGAACTATGGCTACACCTTC
CASSTDPRANYGYTF
>-|TRBJ2-7|-|TRBV12-5
TGTGCTAGTGGTTCTGGCTACGAGCAGTACTTC
CASGSGYEQYF
>TRBD2|TRBJ2-1|-|TRBV9
TGTGCCAGCAGCGGATCTAGCGGGAACTCCTACAATGAGCAGTTCTTC
CASSGSSGNSYNEQFF
>TRBD1|TRBJ2-3|-|TRBV11-1
TGTGCCAGCAGCTTAGAAGGCCGGACAGGTGGGACAGATACGCAGTATTTT
CASSLEGRTGGTDTQYF
>-|TRBJ2-3|-|TRBV15
TGTGCCACCAGCGGGAGGGGGACAGATACGCAGTATTTT
CATSGRGTDTQYF
>-|TRBJ1-1|-|TRBV10-3
TGTGCCATCAGTGAGTCAGCCGGGTCTGAAGCTTTCTTT
CAISESAGSEAFF
>-|TRBJ2-4|-|TRBV6-5
TGTGCCAGCAGTTACTCTATGGGGCAAAACATTCAGTACTTC
CASSYSMGQNIQYF
>-|TRBJ1-2|-|TRBV11-2
TGTGCCAGCAGCTTACGCAGGGAGAGGGGCTACACCTTC
CASSLRRERGYTF
>-|TRBJ2-3|-|TRBV9
TGTGCCAGCAGCGTACGGGGAGCGATTGGATGGGGGAGCGGCGGCACAGATACGCAGTATTTT
CASSVRGAIGWGSGGTDTQYF
>TRBD1|TRBJ2-5|-|TRBV28
TGTGCCAGCAGTTGGGACAGACGAAGCCAAGAGACCCAGTACTTC
CASSWDRRSQETQYF
>-|TRBJ1-5|-|TRBV9
TGTGCCAGCAGCGAGGGGGGGAAGAGCAATCAGCCCCAGCATTTT
CASSEGGKSNQPQHF
>-|TRBJ2-3|-|TRBV7-9
TGTGCCAGCAGCATACGACAGCAGACAGATACGCAGTATTTT
CASSIRQQTDTQYF
>-|TRBJ2-1|-|TRBV28
TGTGCCAGCAGGACTAGGACCGCCGGCTACAATGAGCAGTTCTTC
CASRTRTAGYNEQFF
>-|TRBJ2-7|-|TRBV5-1
TGCGCCAGCAGCCCGGGACCGGACTCCTACGAGCAGTACTTC
CASSPGPDSYEQYF
>TRBD1|TRBJ2-7|-|TRBV18
TGTGCCAGCTCCCGGGACAGGAGCTCCTACGAGCAGTACTTC
CASSRDRSSYEQYF
>-|TRBJ2-7|-|TRBV6-5
TGTGCCAGCAGTCTCGGCCGGGAGCAGTACTTC
CASSLGREQYF
>TRBD2|TRBJ2-3|-|TRBV29-1
TGCAGCGGGACGATAGCGGGAAGCACAGATACGCAGTATTTT
CSGTIAGSTDTQYF
>-|TRBJ1-4|-|TRBV28
TGTGCCAGCAGTTTAGGGTCGGCAACTAATGAAAAACTGTTTTTT
CASSLGSATNEKLFF
>TRBD2|TRBJ2-1|-|TRBV10-2
TGCGCCAGCAGAACGGGGTCTAGCGGGAGTTGGGTTAATGAGCAGTTCTTC
CASRTGSSGSWVNEQFF
>-|TRBJ2-7|-|TRBV5-8
TGTGCCAGCAGCCGCGACGGGACAAGAACCTACGAGCAGTACTTC
CASSRDGTRTYEQYF
>TRBD2|TRBJ2-1|-|TRBV5-5
TGTGCCAGCAGCTTTCTAGCGGGAGTTAGTGAGCAGTTCTTC
CASSFLAGVSEQFF
>-|TRBJ2-5|-|TRBV10-1
TGCGCCAGCAGTGATCGGTCCTCGAGGGACCAAGAGACCCAGTACTTC
CASSDRSSRDQETQYF
>-|TRBJ2-1|-|TRBV9
TGTGCCAGCAGCGTAGGGGAGAATGAGCAGTTCTTC
CASSVGENEQFF
>TRBD2|TRBJ2-3|-|TRBV9
TGTGCCAGCAGCGAGACTAGCGGGAGTGCAGATACGCAGTATTTT
CASSETSGSADTQYF
>-|TRBJ2-1|-|TRBV9
TGTGCCAGCAGCGTAGAGAAATCCAATGAGCAGTTCTTC
CASSVEKSNEQFF
>TRBD2|TRBJ2-7|-|TRBV6-5
TGTGCCACTGCGGGGGTATACGAGCAGTACTTC
CATAGVYEQYF
>TRBD2|TRBJ2-7|-|TRBV2
TGTGCCAGCAGGGGACGGACTAGCGGGAGGGCCGCCTACGAGCAGTACTTC
CASRGRTSGRAAYEQYF
>-|TRBJ2-2|-|TRBV11-3
TGTGCCAGCAGCCCATGGGACACCGGGGAGCTGTTTTTT
CASSPWDTGELFF
>TRBD2|TRBJ2-7|-|TRBV7-3
TGTGCCAGCAGCTTACACGAGCCTAGACTAGCGGGAGGGCCACCGGGCTACGAGCAGTACTTC
CASSLHEPRLAGGPPGYEQYF
>-|TRBJ2-7|-|TRBV5-4
TGTGCCAGCAGTCACTGGCCAAGCGAGCAGTACTTC
CASSHWPSEQYF
>-|TRBJ1-1|-|TRBV19
TGTGCCAGTAGATTTGGAACCACTGAAGCTTTCTTT
CASRFGTTEAFF
>-|TRBJ2-5|-|TRBV28
TGTGCCACCAACTTTTTACAGGGAGGGCAAGAGACCCAGTACTTC
CATNFLQGGQETQYF
>-|TRBJ2-1|-|TRBV5-1
TGCGCCAGCAGCTTACAGAACAATGAGCAGTTCTTC
CASSLQNNEQFF
>-|TRBJ2-3|-|TRBV7-9
TGTGCCAGCAGCCTGAGCCGCACAGATACGCAGTATTTT
CASSLSRTDTQYF
>TRBD2|TRBJ2-3|-|TRBV15
TGTGCCACCAGCGTACGACTAGCGGGAGGGCTCGGGCAGTATTTT
CATSVRLAGGLGQYF
>-|TRBJ2-5|-|TRBV7-9
TGTGCCAGCTTGGAAGGATCATTACAAGAGACCCAGTACTTC
CASLEGSLQETQYF
>TRBD1|TRBJ1-1|-|TRBV5-4
TGTGCCAGCAGCGGAAAGGGACAGGGGGACACTGAAGCTTTCTTT
CASSGKGQGDTEAFF
>TRBD2|TRBJ2-2|-|TRBV28
TGTGCCAGCAGTCGGAGACTAGCGGGAGTCGTGCGAGGCACCGGGGAGCTGTTTTTT
CASSRRLAGVVRGTGELFF
>TRBD2|TRBJ2-3|-|TRBV7-3
TGTGCCAGCAGCTTGCTAGCGGGAACAGATACGCAGTATTTT
CASSLLAGTDTQYF
>-|TRBJ2-5|-|TRBV7-7
TGTGCCAGCAGCTTAAGACGGTTCCAAGAGACCCAGTACTTC
CASSLRRFQETQYF
>-|TRBJ2-3|-|TRBV7-9
TGTGCCAGCAGCCCGATGGGTCCCACAGATACGCAGTATTTT
CASSPMGPTDTQYF
>TRBD2|TRBJ2-7|-|TRBV7-8
TGTGCCAGCACCCGACTAGCGGGAGTGGGGTACGAGCAGTACTTC
CASTRLAGVGYEQYF
>-|TRBJ2-5|-|TRBV15
TGTGCCACCAGCAGTAGTCCGATGCAAGAGACCCAGTACTTC
CATSSSPMQETQYF
>-|TRBJ2-5|-|TRBV6-5
TGTGCCAGCAGTTATCGGCTCTTCGGCAGACAAGAGACCCAGTACTTC
CASSYRLFGRQETQYF
>TRBD1|TRBJ2-2|-|TRBV7-3
TGTGCCAGCAGCTTATTAACAGGGGGAGGCACCGGGGAGCTGTTTTTT
CASSLLTGGGTGELFF
>-|TRBJ2-1|-|TRBV7-8
TGTGCCAGCAGCTGGGCGGGTGGGGAGCAGTTCTTC
CASSWAGGEQFF
>TRBD2|TRBJ2-7|-|TRBV6-5
TGTGCCAGCAGTAGAAGTACTAGCGGAGCCTACGAGCAGTACTTC
CASSRSTSGAYEQYF